These T cell receptor beta chains were read from a single sample in a study of blood T cell repertoires in COVID-19. Assay: immunoSEQ multiplex PCR; the TCRdb copy retains only in-frame clones and omits some. The sample has approximately 310,000 clones, more than 70% seen once. Sequencing was performed on peripheral blood. These receptors were collected from a woman aged 45-60 years who had recovered from COVID-19. Both conserved end residues are part of each CDR3. D genes are given only for firm matches. Size tells how often a clone was seen (once, few, many) or the class of an expanded clone, and some rows leave it out.

clone_size,v_call,d_call,j_call,cdr3_nt,cdr3_aa
.,TRBV6-5,.,TRBJ1-5,TGTGCCAGCAGTCCCCGAGTCGGGCCCCAGCATTTT,CASSPRVGPQHF
.,TRBV7-3,.,TRBJ2-3,TGTGCCAGCAGCTCCGGGACAACCCCAGGGACGCAGTATTTT,CASSSGTTPGTQYF
.,TRBV7-2,TRBD1,TRBJ1-5,TGTGCCAGCAGCTCCGGACAGGGAATGGGTCAGCCCCAGCATTTT,CASSSGQGMGQPQHF
.,TRBV28,.,TRBJ1-3,TGTGCCAGCACCACTGACAACTCTGGAAACACCATATATTTT,CASTTDNSGNTIYF
.,TRBV20-1,TRBD1,TRBJ2-7,TGCAGTGCTACGACAGGGGTGCTGCAGTACTTC,CSATTGVLQYF
.,TRBV6-4,TRBD2,TRBJ2-7,TGTGCCAGCAGTAGGGACTACTTGGGCGAGCAGTACTTC,CASSRDYLGEQYF
.,TRBV9,TRBD1,TRBJ2-7,TGTGCCAGCAGCGTAGGCCAGGGGGCGTACGAGCAGTACTTC,CASSVGQGAYEQYF
.,TRBV6-2/TRBV6-3,.,TRBJ1-1,TGTGCCAGCAGTTACTCGATGTTTAGAATGAACACTGAAGCTTTCTTT,CASSYSMFRMNTEAFF
.,TRBV19,.,TRBJ2-3,TGTGCCAGTACTGGTTTTGGACAACAAGGTGGAGATACGCAGTATTTT,CASTGFGQQGGDTQYF
few,TRBV18,.,TRBJ2-2,TGTGCCAGCTCACCTATCAACACCGGGGAGCTGTTTTTT,CASSPINTGELFF
.,TRBV7-3,TRBD2,TRBJ2-2,TGTGCCAGCAGTCGGACTAGAGGAATCGGGGAGCTGTTTTTT,CASSRTRGIGELFF
.,TRBV4-3,.,TRBJ2-3,TGCGCCAGCAGCCAACGGGGAACAGATACGCAGTATTTT,CASSQRGTDTQYF
few,TRBV11-2,TRBD1,TRBJ1-4,TGTGCCAGCAGCTCGACAGGGGGCAATGAAAAACTGTTTTTT,CASSSTGGNEKLFF
.,TRBV19,TRBD1,TRBJ2-3,TGTGCCAGTAGTCCGAGGGGACAGGGGGCACCGAGAACGCAGTATTTT,CASSPRGQGAPRTQYF
.,TRBV19,.,TRBJ1-2,TGTGCCAGTACCCATGGGGCAGTTCGTGGCTACACCTTC,CASTHGAVRGYTF
.,TRBV9,.,TRBJ2-3,TGTGCCAGCAGCGAGGAGGGGACCGAAACAGATACGCAGTATTTT,CASSEEGTETDTQYF
.,TRBV7-8,.,TRBJ2-7,TGTGCCAGCAGCTTAGTTCGCGGCAGTCACGAGCAGTACTTC,CASSLVRGSHEQYF
.,TRBV7-9,.,TRBJ2-5,TGTGCCAGCAGCTTAGGGCAACAAGAGACCCAGTACTTC,CASSLGQQETQYF
.,TRBV28,TRBD2,TRBJ2-2,TGTGCCAGCAGTGCTATACTAGCGGGGACCACCGGGGAGCTGTTTTTT,CASSAILAGTTGELFF
.,TRBV19,.,TRBJ1-4,TGTGCCAGTAGTATGTCGGGGGCAACTAATGAAAAACTGTTTTTT,CASSMSGATNEKLFF
.,TRBV12-3/TRBV12-4,.,TRBJ2-7,TGTGCCAGCAGTCCACGGGGATCGCACGAGCAGTACTTC,CASSPRGSHEQYF
.,TRBV19,TRBD1,TRBJ2-7,TGTGCCAGTACAGGGGGCGGCTACGAGCAGTACTTC,CASTGGGYEQYF
.,TRBV9,TRBD1,TRBJ1-2,TGTGCCAGCAGCGCTACCGGGACAGGGGTCGGTGGCTACACCTTC,CASSATGTGVGGYTF
.,TRBV7-2,.,TRBJ1-5,TGTGCCAGCAGCGTCCGAGGCAATCAGCCCCAGCATTTT,CASSVRGNQPQHF
.,TRBV7-9,TRBD1,TRBJ1-2,TGTGCCAGCAGCTCTACAGACAGGGCCTATGGCTACACCTTC,CASSSTDRAYGYTF
.,TRBV2,.,TRBJ2-3,TGTGCCAGCAGTGAAGGCGGGGATACGCAGTATTTT,CASSEGGDTQYF
.,TRBV27,TRBD2,TRBJ2-1,TGTGCCAGCAGTTTAAATGGCGGGAGGGCCGTCAGAAATGAGCAGTTCTTC,CASSLNGGRAVRNEQFF
.,TRBV27,TRBD1,TRBJ1-6,TGTGCCAGCAGGAATTCCGGGACAGGGGTCGACAGCTCCTATAATTCACCCCTCCACTTT,CASRNSGTGVDSSYNSPLHF
.,TRBV5-8,TRBD1,TRBJ1-4,TGTGCCAGCGACCGGACAGGTTTCGTTGAAAAACTGTTTTTT,CASDRTGFVEKLFF
.,TRBV30,.,TRBJ1-5,TGTGCCTGGAGTTTGGGCAGCAATCAGCCCCAGCATTTT,CAWSLGSNQPQHF
.,TRBV3-1/TRBV3-2,TRBD1,TRBJ1-2,TGTGCCAGCAGCCAAGATGTGACAGGGAATGGCTACACCTTC,CASSQDVTGNGYTF
.,TRBV7-2,TRBD2,TRBJ2-1,TGTGCCAGCAGCCCGGGGACTAGGCTCGATGAGCAGTTCTTC,CASSPGTRLDEQFF
.,TRBV27,TRBD1,TRBJ2-2,TGTGCCAGTAAGGACAGGGGGTTCACCGGGGAGCTGTTTTTT,CASKDRGFTGELFF
.,TRBV4-3,TRBD1,TRBJ1-2,TGCGCCAGCAGCCAAGTCCCGGGACAGGGGGCGCGGGGCTATGGCTACACCTTC,CASSQVPGQGARGYGYTF
once,TRBV18,TRBD2,TRBJ2-1,TGTGCCAGCTCACCGGAGCGGGGGGTAGGTGAGCAGTTCTTC,CASSPERGVGEQFF
.,TRBV18,TRBD2,TRBJ2-7,TGTGCCAGCTCACCAGGCATCGGGGGGTACTACGAGCAGTACTTC,CASSPGIGGYYEQYF
many,TRBV3-1/TRBV3-2,.,TRBJ2-1,TGTGCCAGCAGCCCCGGGCCTAGCGCCCACAATGAGCAGTTCTTC,CASSPGPSAHNEQFF
once,TRBV29-1,TRBD1,TRBJ1-6,TGCAGCGTCTGGACAGGGGCGCGGGAATCACCCCTCCACTTT,CSVWTGARESPLHF
.,TRBV6-5,.,TRBJ1-1,TGTGCCAGCAGGTCACAGGGTGCGGTGAACACTGAAGCTTTCTTT,CASRSQGAVNTEAFF
.,TRBV4-1,TRBD2,TRBJ2-7,TGCGCCAGCAGCCCACGACTAGCGGGAGTCCTTTACGAGCAGTACTTC,CASSPRLAGVLYEQYF
.,TRBV3-1/TRBV3-2,TRBD2,TRBJ2-3,TGTGCCAGCGCCATAACTATTAGCGGGAGTGCAGATACGCAGTATTTT,CASAITISGSADTQYF
.,TRBV6-5,.,TRBJ1-1,TGTGCCAGCAGCCGTGGACGGGGGACTGAAGCTTTCTTT,CASSRGRGTEAFF
.,TRBV6-2/TRBV6-3,.,TRBJ2-7,TGTGCCAGCAGTTACGCGGGGCCGACCTACGAGCAGTACTTC,CASSYAGPTYEQYF
.,TRBV19,.,TRBJ2-7,TGTGCCAGTAGTATCCGCGGGGTCGCCTACGAGCAGTACTTC,CASSIRGVAYEQYF
.,TRBV28,TRBD1,TRBJ2-2,TGTGCCAGCAACAGGGGCGGAGGAACCGGGGAGCTGTTTTTT,CASNRGGGTGELFF
once,TRBV30,TRBD1,TRBJ2-3,TGTGCCTGGGCCACCGGGACAGGTTCAGATACGCAGTATTTT,CAWATGTGSDTQYF
.,TRBV7-2,TRBD1,TRBJ2-7,TGTGCCAGCAGCTCAGCCGGGACAGGATCCTACGAGCAGTACTTC,CASSSAGTGSYEQYF
.,TRBV7-9,.,TRBJ1-3,TGTGCCAGCAGCCCTCTCGGCTCTGGAAACACCATATATTTT,CASSPLGSGNTIYF
.,TRBV7-2,.,TRBJ1-2,TGTGCCAGCAGCGGAGGACAGTTCCATGGCTACACCTTC,CASSGGQFHGYTF
.,TRBV6-1,TRBD2,TRBJ2-1,TGTGCCAGCAGTGAGCGGGGGTTAGGACACAATGAGCAGTTCTTC,CASSERGLGHNEQFF
.,TRBV30,.,TRBJ1-6,TGTGCCTGGACCACAGGGATGACGCTCCACTTT,CAWTTGMTLHF
.,TRBV19,.,TRBJ2-5,TGTGCCAGTAGTATCGGGGGAGGAGAGACCCAGTACTTC,CASSIGGGETQYF
.,TRBV23-1,TRBD2,TRBJ2-2,TGCGCCAGCAGTCAATCCTTTGATAGCGGGGGTCCGAACACCGGGGAGCTGTTTTTT,CASSQSFDSGGPNTGELFF
.,TRBV11-3,.,TRBJ2-3,TGTGCCAGCAGCTACGGACACCCTAGCACAGATACGCAGTATTTT,CASSYGHPSTDTQYF
.,TRBV19,.,TRBJ1-2,TGTGCCAGTAGTATCCAATCCCGGGACTCAAGGGATGGCTACACCTTC,CASSIQSRDSRDGYTF
.,TRBV4-3,TRBD1,TRBJ2-7,TGCGCCAGCAGCCAGGATTACACAGGGGGCGCCGGGTACGAGCAGTACTTC,CASSQDYTGGAGYEQYF
.,TRBV29-1,.,TRBJ2-5,TGCAGCGTTGAGCAGGGGAAGAGGGAGACCCAGTACTTC,CSVEQGKRETQYF
.,TRBV19,.,TRBJ1-1,TGTGCCAGTACCCGGGGGGGTCACACTGAAGCTTTCTTT,CASTRGGHTEAFF
.,TRBV12-3/TRBV12-4,.,TRBJ1-1,TGTGCCAGCAGTTTCCTTCTGAACACTGAAGCTTTCTTT,CASSFLLNTEAFF